The 8 T cell receptor beta chains given below trace back to one sample, sequenced in a study of shared clonotypes between healthy human individuals (dated by TCRdb to the early 2020s). Libraries were constructed by the immunoSEQ multiplex PCR assay. In its TCRdb copy, this immuneACCESS table keeps in-frame sequences only and misses some clones. Where compared with another copy, unresolved V genes explain less than half of these, and the others have no known cause. This sample is represented by fewer than 700,000 clones; approximately 95% of them were singletons. The leading ten clones occupy about 0.11% of the sample. CD8 naive samples were obtained by positive selection for CCR7 among CD45RO-negative cells, yielding a CD45RA+CCR7+ population from which TemRA cells were excluded. Sequenced input: naive CD8+ T cells sorted from blood. The cell subset or site label for this specimen denotes: CD45RA+CCR7+. The receptors derive from a woman aged 30 to 39 in good health.

The CDR3 DNA follows: TGCGCCAGCAGCCCGGGACAGGGGGCCTCCTACGAGCAGTACTTC. Protein product: CASSPGQGASYEQYF. The chain uses TRBV5-1 and TRBJ2-7; 12 positions agree with TRBD1. V was pared by 4 bases and J by 0 bases, with 2 bases of the junction left unmatched. The CDR3 extends over 15 amino acids. Germline CDR1 and CDR2: SGHRS and YFSETQ.

The gene calls are TRBV4-1 and TRBJ1-2; 10 bases line up with TRBD1. The V and J ends lost 3 bases and 8 bases, in that order; junction bases with no gene match: 9. The CDR3 sequence is 15 residues long. Germline assignment: CDR1 MGHRA and CDR2 YSYEKL. CDR3 sequence: CASSHALGTGDGYTF. CDR3 sequence (DNA): TGCGCCAGCAGCCATGCCCTCGGGACAGGGGACGGCTACACCTTC.

The chain employs TRBV11-3 and TRBJ2-7, with D perhaps TRBD1 or TRBD2 (6 bases each). Trimming left V 0 bases short and J 2 bases short, with 8 bases between. This CDR3 has 14 amino acids. Germline loops: CDR1 SGHNT, CDR2 YENEEA. The CDR3 nucleotides read TGTGCCAGCAGCTTAGATGGGGGGCCCTACGAGCAGTACTTC. Its translation: CASSLDGGPYEQYF. Complete variable domain (other parts from reference TRBV11-3 and TRBJ2-7): EAGVVQSPRYKIIEKKQPVAFWCNPISGHNTLYWYLQNLGQGPELLIRYENEEAVDDSQLPKDRFSAERLKGVDSTLKIQPAELGDSAVYLCASSLDGGPYEQYFGPGTRLTVT.

The chain combines TRBV28 with TRBJ1-1; no firm D call. Trimming shortened V by 4 bases and J by 4 bases, and 13 bases separated the two germline ends. The CDR3 covers 14 residues. Per the germline V gene, CDR1 is MDHEN and CDR2 is SYDVKM. As DNA, the CDR3 is TGTGCCAGCAGTTCGACCCCACTTGGCACTGAAGCTTTCTTT. The encoded protein is CASSSTPLGTEAFF. The full variable domain, completed using reference TRBV28 and TRBJ1-1, is DVKVTQSSRYLVKRTGEKVFLECVQDMDHENMFWYRQDPGLGLRLIYFSYDVKMKEKGDIPEGYSVSREKKERFSLILESASTNQTSMYLCASSSTPLGTEAFFGQGTRLTVV.

The V and J genes are TRBV28 and TRBJ2-2; 8 bases align to TRBD1. Germline CDR1 is MDHEN and CDR2 is SYDVKM. The CDR3 loop spans 13 amino acids. V lost 6 bases and J lost 5; bases outside the gene matches: 2. The CDR3 DNA sequence: TGTGCCAGCAGCCGGACAGGGACCGGGGAGCTGTTTTTT. As protein: CASSRTGTGELFF.

This clone was counted a single time. The V gene is TRBV2, the J gene TRBJ2-3, with 8 nucleotides matching TRBD2. From germline, CDR1 is SNHLY and CDR2 FYNNEI. J gave up 2 bases and V 7 bases, and 8 bases lay outside the gene matches. The CDR3 consists of 15 residues. This CDR3 is CASKEVAGNTDTQYF. DNA of the CDR3: TGTGCCAGCAAAGAAGTAGCGGGGAACACAGATACGCAGTATTTT.

The rearrangement links TRBV11-2 to TRBJ2-7, with D possibly matching TRBD1 (6 bases). V was shortened by 8 bases and J by 2 bases, with 16 bases between the two germline ends. The germline V gene encodes CDR1 SGHAT and CDR2 FQNNGV. The CDR3 loop spans 14 amino acids. The CDR3 region is CASWGTYAPYEQYF. The CDR3 DNA sequence: TGTGCCAGCTGGGGGACATATGCCCCCTACGAGCAGTACTTC. The full variable domain, its missing parts supplied by reference TRBV11-2 and TRBJ2-7, is EAGVAQSPRYKIIEKRQSVAFWCNPISGHATLYWYQQILGQGPKLLIQFQNNGVVDDSQLPKDRFSAERLKGVDSTLKIQPAKLEDSAVYLCASWGTYAPYEQYFGPGTRLTVT.

The V call is TRBV4-1, the J call TRBJ2-2, with D maybe TRBD2 (6 bases). V was trimmed by 4 bases and J by 2 bases, leaving 11 bases between them. The CDR3 sequence is 15 residues long. Germline assignment: CDR1 MGHRA and CDR2 YSYEKL. CDR3 sequence reads: CASSLAVINTGELFF. CDR3 coding DNA: TGCGCCAGCAGCCTAGCGGTTATTAACACCGGGGAGCTGTTTTTT.